The 20 T cell receptor beta chains below all came from one sample that was sequenced in a study of blood T cell repertoires in COVID-19. Measured with immunoSEQ multiplex PCR; TCRdb has only the in-frame clones, and not every one. In the table there are about 260,000 clones, 86% of which are singletons. Sequenced sample: PBMCs or T cells enriched from blood (not recorded which). Source of these receptors: a woman between 50 and 59 years old who had recovered from COVID-19.

V is TRBV6-2 or TRBV6-3 and J is TRBJ2-5; a weak D match, TRBD2 (5 bases). The V gene lost 0 bases and the J gene lost 1 base, with 12 bases spanning the gap. Germline CDR1 reads MNHEY; CDR2 reads SVGEGT. CDR3 length: 16 amino acids. The CDR3 sequence: CASSYSRVRLQETQYF. The CDR3 coding sequence is TGTGCCAGCAGTTACTCGAGGGTCAGGCTCCAAGAGACCCAGTACTTC.

The chain employs TRBV5-1 and TRBJ2-7; 8 positions agree with TRBD2. The trim removed 4 bases at V and 5 bases at J, leaving 5 bases unmatched. The V gene's germline CDR1 is SGHRS and CDR2 YFSETQ. This CDR3 has 13 amino acids. In nucleotides, the CDR3 is TGCGCCAGCAGCACGGGAGGGAACAACGAGCAGTACTTC. Residues: CASSTGGNNEQYF. The whole variable domain, filled in from reference TRBV5-1 and TRBJ2-7, reads KAGVTQTPRYLIKTRGQQVTLSCSPISGHRSVSWYQQTPGQGLQFLFEYFSETQRNKGNFPGRFSGRQFSNSRSEMNVSTLELGDSALYLCASSTGGNNEQYFGPGTRLTVT.

J is TRBJ2-2 and V is TRBV11-3; D perhaps matches TRBD1 (5 bases). The ends were cut back, 0 bases at V and 4 bases at J, with 9 bases in the middle. The CDR3 is 15 amino acids. From germline, CDR1 is SGHNT and CDR2 YENEEA. CDR3 in DNA: TGTGCCAGCAGCTTAGACAGGGTTCCCACCGGGGAGCTGTTTTTT. Encoded protein: CASSLDRVPTGELFF.

The rearrangement joins TRBV2 to TRBJ2-7; 11 bases match TRBD1. The CDR3 totals 15 residues. V lost 7 bases to trimming and J lost 1 base; unmatched junction nucleotides: 6. CDR1 and CDR2 from the germline V gene are SNHLY and FYNNEI. The CDR3 here is CASKGGQGESYEQYF. The DNA of the CDR3 is TGTGCCAGCAAGGGGGGACAGGGGGAATCCTACGAGCAGTACTTC.

J is TRBJ1-4 and V is TRBV4-1; 12 bases are a match to TRBD1. Germline CDR1 and CDR2: MGHRA and YSYEKL. V lost 4 bases, J lost 3 bases, and 15 bases stayed unmatched. CDR3 length: 20 residues. CDR3 nucleotide sequence: TGCGCCAGCAGCCCAGAAGGAGGGACAGGGGGCGCATTGGCTAATGAAAAACTGTTTTTT. Its protein is CASSPEGGTGGALANEKLFF.

The rearrangement joins TRBV29-1 to TRBJ1-2; D is uncertain. The CDR3 sequence is 13 residues long. Trimming pared 6 bases from V and 8 bases from J, leaving 19 bases between. Germline-derived CDR1 and CDR2 are SQVTM and ANQGSEA. As DNA, the CDR3 is TGCAGCGTCGCTCCGGGAACGGTGCGAGGCTACACCTTC. Its translation is CSVAPGTVRGYTF.

The rearrangement uses TRBV28 and TRBJ2-7; 9 bases fit TRBD1. The V and J ends lost 7 bases and 1 base, in that order; junction bases with no gene match: 14. The CDR3 has 17 residues. CDR1 MDHEN and CDR2 SYDVKM come from the germline V gene. The CDR3 nucleotides are TGTGCCAGCATCAGGGGGGACAGGGTGGAAGGGTCCTACGAGCAGTACTTC. Protein sequence: CASIRGDRVEGSYEQYF.

The rearrangement links TRBV6-2 or TRBV6-3 to TRBJ1-5; no reliable D call. Trimming cost V 0 bases and J 6 bases, with 9 bases left between them. The length of the CDR3 is 14 residues. From germline, CDR1 is MNHEY and CDR2 SVGEGT. The CDR3 region is CASSYSRYAQPQHF. Here the CDR3 DNA reads TGTGCCAGCAGTTACTCGCGATACGCTCAGCCCCAGCATTTT.

This rearrangement joins TRBV29-1 to TRBJ2-3; TRBD2 aligns across 9 bases. The germline CDR1 and CDR2 sequences are SQVTM and ANQGSEA. J lost 1 base, V lost 0 bases, and 5 bases had no gene match. The CDR3 has 16 amino acids. The CDR3, as DNA: TGCAGCGTTGAAGATAGGTGGACTAGCGGCACAGATACGCAGTATTTT. Amino acid sequence: CSVEDRWTSGTDTQYF.

The V call is TRBV4-3, the J call TRBJ1-4; 10 positions agree with TRBD1. V shed 0 bases and J 7 bases; nucleotides not matched to a gene: 5. The CDR3 is 16 amino acids. Germline CDR1 reads LGHNA; CDR2 reads YSLEER. The CDR3: CASSQDVGTGVEKLFF. As DNA, the CDR3 is TGCGCCAGCAGCCAAGATGTAGGGACAGGGGTTGAAAAACTGTTTTTT.

This clone was seen just once. The J gene is TRBJ2-1, the V gene TRBV27; possibly TRBD2 for D (6 bases). Deletions cut 6 bases from V and 3 bases from J, with 15 bases between. Per the germline V gene, CDR1 is MNHEY and CDR2 is SMNVEV (reference sequence). CDR3 length equals 15 residues. The CDR3 region has the DNA TGTGCCAGCAGGGTTGTCGATAGCGGCTACAATGAGCAGTTCTTC. Its translation is CASRVVDSGYNEQFF.

CDR3 nucleotides: TGTGCCAGCAGTGGGGTCAGACACAGGAGACTGTTTTTT. Translated, it gives CASSGVRHRRLFF. This chain joins TRBV2 and TRBJ1-4; the D gene is possibly TRBD1 (5 bases). V gave up 4 bases and J gave up 13 bases, with 16 bases separating them. This CDR3 comprises 13 residues. CDR1 and CDR2 (germline): SNHLY, FYNNEI.

This chain joins TRBV7-2 and TRBJ2-3; 9 bases line up with TRBD2. Germline values: CDR1 SGHTA, CDR2 FQGNSA. The junction had 6 bases not matched to a gene; V was cut back by 3 bases and J by 5 bases. This CDR3 is built from 15 residues. The DNA for the CDR3 is TGTGCCAGCAGCTTTGCGGGGGGGCCTGGAGATACGCAGTATTTT. Translated: CASSFAGGPGDTQYF.

This clone has a single count. V is TRBV19 and J is TRBJ2-1; D not resolved. V lost 4 bases to trimming and J lost 5 bases, with 15 bases between them. Germline V gene lookup returns CDR1 LNHDA and CDR2 SQIVND (reference sequence). The CDR3 sequence is 15 residues long. The CDR3 nucleotides are TGTGCCAGTAGTAACCAGATACACGTCAACAATGAGCAGTTCTTC. As protein: CASSNQIHVNNEQFF. The full variable domain, with the rest looked up from reference TRBV19 and TRBJ2-1, is DGGITQSPKYLFRKEGQNVTLSCEQNLNHDAMYWYRQDPGQGLRLIYYSQIVNDFQKGDIAEGYSVSREKKESFPLTVTSAQKNPTAFYLCASSNQIHVNNEQFFGPGTRLTVL.

V gene TRBV11-2 combines with J gene TRBJ2-3; 14 nucleotides agree with TRBD2. The junction had 8 bases not matched to a gene; V was cut back by 5 bases and J by 4 bases. The CDR3 has 17 amino acids. Germline V gives CDR1 SGHAT, CDR2 FQNNGV. The CDR3 spells CASSTGTSGRSADTQYF. CDR3 bases: TGTGCCAGCAGCACCGGGACTAGCGGGAGAAGTGCAGATACGCAGTATTTT. Full variable domain (rest looked up from reference TRBV11-2 and TRBJ2-3): EAGVAQSPRYKIIEKRQSVAFWCNPISGHATLYWYQQILGQGPKLLIQFQNNGVVDDSQLPKDRFSAERLKGVDSTLKIQPAKLEDSAVYLCASSTGTSGRSADTQYFGPGTRLTVL.

This clone was found once. This chain links TRBV28 with TRBJ2-7, with D possibly matching TRBD1 (6 bases). V dropped 1 base and J dropped 5 bases, with 12 bases sitting between them. Germline CDR1 MDHEN, CDR2 SYDVKM. CDR3 length equals 14 residues. For the CDR3, the DNA is TGTGCCAGCAGTTTATTCAGGGACATCCACGAGCAGTACTTC. It codes for CASSLFRDIHEQYF.

In its sample, this clone was seen once. The chain has TRBV6-5 and TRBJ1-1; 11 nucleotides agree with TRBD1. CDR3 length: 14 amino acids. With 6 bases clipped from V and 3 bases from J, the junction kept 3 bases outside the gene matches. The germline V gene encodes CDR1 MNHEY and CDR2 SVGAGI. The CDR3 loop reads CASRDRGRDTEAFF. CDR3 nucleotide sequence: TGTGCCAGCAGGGACAGGGGGCGGGACACTGAAGCTTTCTTT.

The chain's CDR3 is CASSDRPVSGNSPLHF. In DNA form, the CDR3 reads TGTGCCAGCAGTGACCGTCCTGTGAGCGGTAATTCACCCCTCCACTTT. The chain carries TRBV25-1 and TRBJ1-6, with D hard to call. Germline loops: CDR1 MGHDK, CDR2 SYGVNS. V lost 3 bases and J 6 bases, leaving 15 bases between the germline ends. This CDR3 contains 16 residues.

The chain carries TRBV28 and TRBJ2-1, with TRBD2 identical over 11 bases. J was trimmed by 3 bases and V by 3 bases; bases with no gene match: 13. This CDR3 region has 19 residues. The germline CDR1 and CDR2 sequences are MDHEN and SYDVKM. CDR3 coding DNA: TGTGCCAGCAGTTTCCCGGGAGTAGCGGGAGGGGTAATCTACAATGAGCAGTTCTTC. Its translation: CASSFPGVAGGVIYNEQFF.

The chain couples TRBV11-2 to TRBJ1-5; no reliable D call. V dropped 5 bases and J dropped 0 bases, with 5 bases sitting between them. CDR1 and CDR2 (germline): SGHAT, FQNNGV. There are 13 residues in the CDR3. CDR3 region: CASSQNSNQPQHF. Here the CDR3 DNA reads TGTGCCAGCAGCCAGAATAGCAATCAGCCCCAGCATTTT.